The next 27 T cell receptor beta chains were all read from a single sample in a study of beta chain features in type 1 diabetes. The study, taken as a whole, reports: Across all four CD4+ subsets, people with type 1 diabetes showed modestly shorter TCRB CDR3s.

Their antigens remain unidentified. Expressed TCRB transcripts got sequenced, as all isolated RNA was reverse transcribed. The assay was immunoSEQ multiplex PCR, and TCRdb's table has in-frame clones only and misses some. The sample yields under 25,000 clones, around 57% seen once. Sequenced: stem cell memory CD4+ T cells from blood. The receptors were gathered from a man aged 18 to 29 with type 1 diabetes.

The chain is built from TRBV7-2 and TRBJ2-7; TRBD2 agrees at 9 bases. V trimming: 7 bases; J trimming: 7 bases; junction bases outside the gene matches: 14. CDR1 and CDR2 from the germline V gene are SGHTA and FQGNSA. This CDR3 has 15 residues. The CDR3 sequence is CASTRGGGRAGEQYF. The CDR3 nucleotides read TGTGCCAGCACCAGAGGGGGCGGGAGGGCCGGGGAGCAGTACTTC.

The rearrangement joins TRBV19 to TRBJ2-1; 10 nucleotides line up with TRBD1. This CDR3 is built from 15 residues. CDR1 is LNHDA and CDR2 is SQIVND in the germline V gene (reference sequence). V lost 4 bases, J lost 2 bases, and 2 bases stayed unmatched. CDR3 nucleotides: TGTGCCAGTAGTACCGGGACAGGGGCCTACAATGAGCAGTTCTTC. Residues: CASSTGTGAYNEQFF.

The V gene is TRBV28, the J gene TRBJ2-7; TRBD2 agrees at 8 bases. The V gene end was trimmed by 4 bases and the J gene end by 0 bases; junction bases not matched to a gene: 11. CDR3 length: 17 residues. Germline lookup yields CDR1 MDHEN and CDR2 SYDVKM. CDR3 sequence: CASSSRTSRLSSYEQYF. CDR3 nucleotides: TGTGCCAGCAGTTCTCGGACTAGCAGATTGAGCTCCTACGAGCAGTACTTC.

This clone has only a few counts. V is TRBV6-5 and J is TRBJ2-7; 7 bases line up with TRBD1. J gave up 7 bases and V 6 bases, and 12 bases lay outside the gene matches. CDR1 is MNHEY, CDR2 SVGAGI, per germline. The CDR3 extends over 14 amino acids. CDR3 residues: CASSSGTARLEQYF. CDR3 DNA sequence: TGTGCCAGCAGCTCCGGGACAGCGCGTTTAGAGCAGTACTTC.

This clone was found a few times. The chain uses TRBV29-1 and TRBJ2-1, with unresolved D. Trimming cost V 4 bases and J 7 bases, with 11 bases left between them. This CDR3 contains 12 residues. From germline, CDR1 is SQVTM and CDR2 ANQGSEA. CDR3 residues: CSVGSSGNEQFF. The DNA for the CDR3 is TGCAGCGTTGGTAGCTCTGGGAATGAGCAGTTCTTC.

This clone has only a few counts. V is TRBV10-2 and J is TRBJ2-5; TRBD1 agrees at 7 bases. The junction had 8 bases not matched to a gene; V was cut back by 4 bases and J by 6 bases. Germline V gene sequence: CDR1 WSHSY, CDR2 SAAADI. The CDR3 consists of 14 residues. The CDR3 is CASSVSQGSKTQYF. CDR3 DNA sequence: TGCGCCAGCAGTGTCTCACAGGGGTCTAAGACCCAGTACTTC.

This chain links TRBV18 with TRBJ1-3, with no clear D. Germline assignment: CDR1 KGHSH and CDR2 LQKENI. This CDR3 spans 15 amino acids. V lost 3 bases and J lost 3, with 12 bases in between. The CDR3 loop is CASSPTPSLGNTIYF. CDR3 nucleotide sequence: TGTGCCAGCTCACCGACACCTTCTCTTGGAAACACCATATATTTT. The whole variable domain, remainder taken from reference TRBV18 and TRBJ1-3, is NAGVMQNPRHLVRRRGQEARLRCSPMKGHSHVYWYRQLPEEGLKFMVYLQKENIIDESGMPKERFSAEFPKEGPSILRIQQVVRGDSAAYFCASSPTPSLGNTIYFGEGSWLTVV.

The table lists this clone with a few counts. The rearrangement joins TRBV23-1 to TRBJ2-7; 7 bases agree with TRBD1. TRBV23-1 belongs to the ORF category, with a function that is uncertain. V lost 11 bases and J lost 3; bases outside the gene matches: 13. CDR3 length: 14 amino acids. CDR3 protein: CAVKNRDSYYEQYF. The CDR3 bases are TGCGCCGTAAAAAATCGGGACAGCTACTACGAGCAGTACTTC.

This clone was seen only a few times. The rearrangement links TRBV28 to TRBJ2-7, with D possibly being TRBD2 (5 bases). The CDR3 length is 13 residues. V gave up 10 bases and J gave up 2 bases, with 15 bases separating them. Germline V CDR1 and CDR2: MDHEN, SYDVKM. The CDR3: CATQLSGTYEQYF. As DNA, the CDR3 is TGTGCCACCCAACTCAGCGGAACCTACGAGCAGTACTTC.

V usage is TRBV5-4 and J usage is TRBJ2-6, with 7 nucleotides matching TRBD1. Losses at the gene ends were 7 bases for V and 0 bases for J; bases not matched to a gene: 10. The CDR3 is made up of 17 amino acids. Germline CDR1 SGHNT, CDR2 YYREEE (reference sequence). As DNA, the CDR3 is TGTGCCAGCGAAAGGACAGGTCTTAGCTCTGGGGCCAACGTCCTGACTTTC. Translated: CASERTGLSSGANVLTF.

The rearrangement joins TRBV10-1 to TRBJ2-1; D might be TRBD2 (5 bases). Germline values: CDR1 WNHNN, CDR2 SYGVQD (reference sequence). This CDR3 region has 14 residues. Trimming left V 7 bases short and J 6 bases short, with 16 bases between. DNA for the CDR3: TGCGCCAGCAAAGACCCGGGAATGGGCAATGAGCAGTTCTTC. Its protein product is CASKDPGMGNEQFF.

The J gene is TRBJ2-3, the V gene TRBV29-1; TRBD2 matches at 10 bases. The germline CDR1 and CDR2 sequences are SQVTM and ANQGSEA. The V gene end was trimmed by 3 bases and the J gene end by 6 bases; junction bases not matched to a gene: 9. This CDR3 is 15 amino acids long. CDR3 loop: CSVDSGTAGGDTQYF. In DNA form, the CDR3 reads TGCAGCGTTGACTCCGGGACAGCGGGAGGGGATACGCAGTATTTT.

This clone was recorded a few times. The chain joins TRBV27 to TRBJ2-1; 12 bases align to TRBD2. In germline, CDR1 is MNHEY, CDR2 SMNVEV (reference sequence). This CDR3 is 17 amino acids long. Trimming at V came to 2 bases and at J to 6 bases, leaving 8 bases not matched to a gene. The CDR3 sequence: CASSLRWASGRANEQFF. In DNA, the CDR3 is TGTGCCAGCAGTTTAAGATGGGCTAGCGGGAGGGCCAATGAGCAGTTCTTC.

V usage is TRBV5-4 and J usage is TRBJ2-2; possibly TRBD2 for D (5 bases). CDR1 and CDR2 (germline): SGHNT, YYREEE (reference sequence). V was shortened by 6 bases and J by 2 bases, with 17 bases between the two germline ends. The CDR3 covers 16 residues. The CDR3 DNA sequence: TGTGCCAGCACCTATAAAACCCGGGGAAACACCGGGGAGCTGTTTTTT. The encoded protein is CASTYKTRGNTGELFF.

The CDR3 region is CATSRDRVGGSNTGELFF. DNA for the CDR3: TGTGCCACCAGCAGAGATCGGGTTGGCGGGTCGAACACCGGGGAGCTGTTTTTT. The genes are TRBV15 and TRBJ2-2, with D tentatively TRBD2 (5 bases). The CDR3 spans 18 residues. V dropped 0 bases and J dropped 0 bases, with 14 bases sitting between them. Germline V gives CDR1 LNHNV, CDR2 YYDKDF (reference sequence).

The V call is TRBV6-5, the J call TRBJ2-3; tentatively, D is TRBD2 (6 bases). CDR1 and CDR2 from the germline V gene are MNHEY and SVGAGI. The CDR3 totals 15 residues. Trimming took off 2 bases at V and 6 bases at J, with 15 bases between the two ends. This CDR3 is CASSYLSGRPDTQYF. DNA for the CDR3: TGTGCCAGCAGTTACCTTAGCGGACGCCCGGATACGCAGTATTTT.

The chain couples TRBV2 to TRBJ2-3; no definite D call. The germline V gene has CDR1 SNHLY and CDR2 FYNNEI. V lost 3 bases and J 6 bases, leaving 13 bases between the germline ends. The CDR3 has 14 amino acids. The chain's CDR3 is CASSEVTPRDTQYF. The CDR3 DNA sequence: TGTGCCAGCAGTGAGGTGACGCCCAGGGATACGCAGTATTTT.

V gene TRBV5-1 combines with J gene TRBJ1-1; tentative D call: TRBD1 (6 bases). The CDR3 loop spans 14 amino acids. Germline V lookup: CDR1 SGHRS, CDR2 YFSETQ. V was clipped by 4 bases and J by 5 bases, with 15 bases between them. The CDR3 here is CASSGTLQGTEAFF. The CDR3 DNA reads as TGCGCCAGCAGCGGAACTTTACAGGGAACTGAAGCTTTCTTT.

This clone was recorded only once. The J gene is TRBJ2-3, the V gene TRBV19, with a tentative D call TRBD2 (5 bases). Germline lookup yields CDR1 LNHDA and CDR2 SQIVND (reference sequence). The V and J ends lost 1 base and 1 base respectively, with 18 bases between them. The length of the CDR3 is 18 residues. The DNA for the CDR3 is TGTGCCAGTAGTATAGTGAGGGAGACTCAAGATCGCACAGATACGCAGTATTTT. Translation: CASSIVRETQDRTDTQYF.

This clone was recorded a few times. This sequence joins TRBV4-3 and TRBJ2-7; TRBD1 might be the D (6 bases). CDR1 LGHNA and CDR2 YSLEER come from the germline V gene. The CDR3 contains 12 residues. V lost 4 bases, J lost 12 bases, and 16 bases lay in between. For the CDR3, the DNA is TGCGCCAGCAGCCTGCTACAGGGACCCGTGTACTTC. Its translation: CASSLLQGPVYF.

The rearrangement links TRBV30 to TRBJ2-4; no definite D call. This CDR3 region has 14 residues. Deletions cut 2 bases from V and 9 bases from J, with 17 bases between. CDR1 and CDR2 from the germline V gene are GTSNPN and SVGIG (reference sequence). CDR3 nucleotide sequence: TGTGCCTGGAGTCCCATTTCCCCTCGCGGCATTCAGTACTTC. Translated: CAWSPISPRGIQYF.

This clone was counted a few times. The chain combines TRBV28 with TRBJ2-7, with 7 bases lining up with TRBD1. The germline V gene has CDR1 MDHEN and CDR2 SYDVKM. CDR3 size: 14 residues. The J segment lost 2 bases and the V segment lost 5 bases, leaving 6 bases of the junction unmatched. CDR3 nucleotides: TGTGCCAGCAGTAACCCGGGACAGACCTACGAGCAGTACTTC. Its translation is CASSNPGQTYEQYF.

The chain has TRBV28 and TRBJ2-1, with D possibly being TRBD2 (5 bases). The CDR3 is 12 residues long. Trimming stripped 4 bases from V and 9 bases from J, with 10 bases between. CDR1 and CDR2 (germline): MDHEN, SYDVKM. The CDR3: CASSSSKSEQFF. Written as DNA, the CDR3 is TGTGCCAGCAGTTCTAGCAAGAGTGAGCAGTTCTTC.

Only a few counts were recorded for this clone. The chain has TRBV6-1 and TRBJ2-7, with D perhaps TRBD2 (5 bases). Trimming took 1 base from V and 4 from J, leaving 8 bases between them. CDR3 size: 13 residues. CDR1 MNHNS and CDR2 SASEGT come from the germline V gene. The DNA of the CDR3 is TGTGCCAGCAGTGAAGATCGGGGATACGAGCAGTACTTC. It is translated as CASSEDRGYEQYF.

CDR3 amino acids: CASSPTREGKFF. The CDR3 region has the DNA TGTGCCAGCAGTCCGACCCGAGAGGGAAAGTTCTTC. The chain combines TRBV7-2 with TRBJ2-1, with D maybe TRBD2 (5 bases). V was trimmed by 6 bases and J by 14 bases, leaving 17 bases between them. CDR3 length: 12 residues. CDR1 and CDR2 from the germline V gene are SGHTA and FQGNSA.

The chain combines TRBV5-4 with TRBJ2-7; 8 nucleotides line up with TRBD1. The CDR3 contains 14 residues. Germline CDR1 and CDR2: SGHNT and YYREEE (reference sequence). V shed 0 bases, J shed 2 bases, and the junction held 1 base outside the gene matches. CDR3 bases: TGTGCCAGCAGCTTGGACAGGGGGACCTACGAGCAGTACTTC. The encoded protein is CASSLDRGTYEQYF.

The chain carries TRBV7-6 and TRBJ2-6; maybe TRBD2 (6 bases). CDR1 is SGHVS, CDR2 FNYEAQ, per germline. V was trimmed by 1 base and J by 4 bases, leaving 11 bases between them. The CDR3 spans 16 residues. As DNA, the CDR3 is TGTGCCAGCAGCTTAGAAGGGAGGATCGGGGCCAACGTCCTGACTTTC. Translated: CASSLEGRIGANVLTF.